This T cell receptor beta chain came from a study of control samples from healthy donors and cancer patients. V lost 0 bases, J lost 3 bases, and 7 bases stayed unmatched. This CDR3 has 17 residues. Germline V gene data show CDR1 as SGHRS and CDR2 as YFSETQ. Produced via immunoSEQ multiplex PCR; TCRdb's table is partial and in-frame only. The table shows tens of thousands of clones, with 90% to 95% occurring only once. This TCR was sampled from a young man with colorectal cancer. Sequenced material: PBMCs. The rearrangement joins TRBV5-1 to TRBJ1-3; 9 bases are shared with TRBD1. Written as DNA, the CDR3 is TGCGCCAGCAGCTTGGAGGGACAGGGAAAATTTGGAAACACCATATATTTT. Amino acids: CASSLEGQGKFGNTIYF.